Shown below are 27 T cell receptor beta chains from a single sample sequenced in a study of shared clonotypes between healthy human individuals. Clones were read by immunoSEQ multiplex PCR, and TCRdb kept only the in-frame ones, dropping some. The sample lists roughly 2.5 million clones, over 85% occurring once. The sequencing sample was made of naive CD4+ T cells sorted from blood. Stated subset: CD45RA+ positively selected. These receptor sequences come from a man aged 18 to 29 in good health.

CDR3 sequence: CATSRGGAGINEKLFF. The CDR3 nucleotides read TGTGCCACCAGCAGAGGGGGGGCCGGAATTAATGAAAAACTGTTTTTT. The chain combines TRBV15 with TRBJ1-4; TRBD1 is a possible D gene (6 bases). Deletions cut 1 base from V and 4 bases from J, with 13 bases between. This CDR3 spans 16 amino acids. Germline V CDR1 and CDR2: LNHNV, YYDKDF (reference sequence). The full variable domain, with the rest looked up from reference TRBV15 and TRBJ1-4, is DAMVIQNPRYQVTQFGKPVTLSCSQTLNHNVMYWYQQKSSQAPKLLFHYYDKDFNNEADTPDNFQSRRPNTSFCFLDIRSPGLGDTAMYLCATSRGGAGINEKLFFGSGTQLSVL.

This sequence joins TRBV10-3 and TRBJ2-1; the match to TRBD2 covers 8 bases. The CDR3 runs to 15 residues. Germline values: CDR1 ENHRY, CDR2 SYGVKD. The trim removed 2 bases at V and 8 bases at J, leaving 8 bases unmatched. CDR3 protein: CAISEREGPLDEQFF. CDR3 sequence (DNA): TGTGCCATCAGTGAGCGGGAGGGCCCGTTAGATGAGCAGTTCTTC.

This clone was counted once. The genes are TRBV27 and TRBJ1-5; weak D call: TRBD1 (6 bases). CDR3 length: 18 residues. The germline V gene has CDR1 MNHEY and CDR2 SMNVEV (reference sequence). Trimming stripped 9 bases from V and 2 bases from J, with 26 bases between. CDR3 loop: CASRGALGTIEGNQPQHF. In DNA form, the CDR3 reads TGTGCCAGTCGGGGGGCGCTAGGGACGATAGAAGGCAATCAGCCCCAGCATTTT.

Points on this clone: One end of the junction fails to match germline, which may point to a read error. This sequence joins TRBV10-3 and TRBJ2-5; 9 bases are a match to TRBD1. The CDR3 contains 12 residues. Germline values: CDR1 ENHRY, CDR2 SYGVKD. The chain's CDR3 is CAISEQGQGNHF. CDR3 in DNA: TGTGCCATCAGTGAGCAAGGACAGGGGAATCACTTC.

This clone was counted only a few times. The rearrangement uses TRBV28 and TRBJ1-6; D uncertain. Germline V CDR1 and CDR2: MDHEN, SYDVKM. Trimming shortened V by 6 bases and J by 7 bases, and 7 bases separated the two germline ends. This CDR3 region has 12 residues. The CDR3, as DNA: TGTGCCAGCAGGGTGACAAATTCACCCCTCCACTTT. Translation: CASRVTNSPLHF.

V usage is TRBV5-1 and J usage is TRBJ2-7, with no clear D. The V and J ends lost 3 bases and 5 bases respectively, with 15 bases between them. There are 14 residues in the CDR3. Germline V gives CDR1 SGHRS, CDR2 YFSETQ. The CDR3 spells CASSSGPTYDEQYF. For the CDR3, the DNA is TGCGCCAGCAGCTCTGGCCCTACCTACGACGAGCAGTACTTC. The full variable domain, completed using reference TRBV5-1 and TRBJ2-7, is KAGVTQTPRYLIKTRGQQVTLSCSPISGHRSVSWYQQTPGQGLQFLFEYFSETQRNKGNFPGRFSGRQFSNSRSEMNVSTLELGDSALYLCASSSGPTYDEQYFGPGTRLTVT.

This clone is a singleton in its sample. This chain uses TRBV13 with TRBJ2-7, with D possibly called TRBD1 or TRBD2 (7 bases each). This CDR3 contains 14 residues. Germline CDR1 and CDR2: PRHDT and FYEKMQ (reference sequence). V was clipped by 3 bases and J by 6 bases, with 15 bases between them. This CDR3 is CASSFGRGLGEQYF. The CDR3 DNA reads TGTGCCAGCAGCTTTGGGAGGGGGCTAGGCGAGCAGTACTTC.

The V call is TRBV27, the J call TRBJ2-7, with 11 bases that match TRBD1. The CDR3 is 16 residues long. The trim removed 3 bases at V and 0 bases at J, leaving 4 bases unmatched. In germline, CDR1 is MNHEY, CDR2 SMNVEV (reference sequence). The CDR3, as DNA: TGTGCCAGCAGTTTCTTGGGACAGGGGGGCTCCTACGAGCAGTACTTC. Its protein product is CASSFLGQGGSYEQYF.

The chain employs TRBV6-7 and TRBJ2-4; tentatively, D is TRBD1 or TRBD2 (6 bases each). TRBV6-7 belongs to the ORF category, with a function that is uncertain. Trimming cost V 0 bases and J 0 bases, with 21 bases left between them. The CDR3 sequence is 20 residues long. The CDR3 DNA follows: TGTGCCAGCAGTTACTCGAACGGGGGCACCCCCACAGTAGCCAAAAACATTCAGTACTTC. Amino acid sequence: CASSYSNGGTPTVAKNIQYF.

The CDR3 coding sequence is TGTGCCATCAGTGACAGGACAGGGGTCAAGTCTTTCTTT. The encoded protein is CAISDRTGVKSFF. The chain carries TRBV10-3 and TRBJ1-1; 9 bases match TRBD1. Germline trimming cut 3 bases from V and 12 bases from J; bases unmatched to any gene: 8. Germline CDR1 reads ENHRY; CDR2 reads SYGVKD. CDR3 length: 13 amino acids.

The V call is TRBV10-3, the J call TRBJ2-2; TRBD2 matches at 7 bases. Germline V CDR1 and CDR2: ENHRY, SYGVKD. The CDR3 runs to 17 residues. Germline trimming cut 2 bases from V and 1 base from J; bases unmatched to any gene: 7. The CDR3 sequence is CAISERAPSGNTGELFF. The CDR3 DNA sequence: TGTGCCATCAGTGAGAGGGCCCCTAGCGGGAACACCGGGGAGCTGTTTTTT.

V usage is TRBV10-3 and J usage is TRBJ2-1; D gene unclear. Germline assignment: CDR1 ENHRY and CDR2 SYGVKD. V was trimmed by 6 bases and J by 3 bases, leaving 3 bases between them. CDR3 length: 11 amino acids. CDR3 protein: CAIRNYNEQFF. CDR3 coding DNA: TGTGCCATCAGGAACTACAATGAGCAGTTCTTC.

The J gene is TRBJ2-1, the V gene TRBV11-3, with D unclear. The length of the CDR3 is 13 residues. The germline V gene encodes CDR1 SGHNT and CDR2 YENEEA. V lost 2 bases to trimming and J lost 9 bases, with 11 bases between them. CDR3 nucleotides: TGTGCCAGCAGCTTAAATCGGGCTGGTGAGCAGTTCTTC. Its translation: CASSLNRAGEQFF.

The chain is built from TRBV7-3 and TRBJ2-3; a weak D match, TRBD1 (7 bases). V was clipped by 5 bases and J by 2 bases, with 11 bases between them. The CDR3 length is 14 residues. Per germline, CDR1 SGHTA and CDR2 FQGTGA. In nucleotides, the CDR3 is TGTGCCAGCAGCCCAGGGGGGACCACAGATACGCAGTATTTT. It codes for CASSPGGTTDTQYF.

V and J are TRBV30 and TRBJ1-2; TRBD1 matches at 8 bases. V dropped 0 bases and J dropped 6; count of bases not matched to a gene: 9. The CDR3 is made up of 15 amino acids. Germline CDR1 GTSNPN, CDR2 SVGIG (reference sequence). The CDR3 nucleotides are TGTGCCTGGAGTGTACGCCGACAGGGGTTAAATGGCTACACCTTC. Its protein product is CAWSVRRQGLNGYTF.

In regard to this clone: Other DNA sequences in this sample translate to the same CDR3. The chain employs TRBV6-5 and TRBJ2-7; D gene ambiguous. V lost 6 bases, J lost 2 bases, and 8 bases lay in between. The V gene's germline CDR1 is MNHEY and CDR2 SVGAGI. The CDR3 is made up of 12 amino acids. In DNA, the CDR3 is TGTGCCAGCAGCCCCAGGCCCTACGAGCAGTACTTC. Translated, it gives CASSPRPYEQYF.

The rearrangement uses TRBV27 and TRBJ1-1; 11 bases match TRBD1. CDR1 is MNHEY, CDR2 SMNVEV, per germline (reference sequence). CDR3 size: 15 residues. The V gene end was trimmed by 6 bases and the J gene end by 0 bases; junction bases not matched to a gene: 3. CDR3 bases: TGTGCCAGCAGGGACAGGGGGCGCGTGAACACTGAAGCTTTCTTT. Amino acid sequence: CASRDRGRVNTEAFF.

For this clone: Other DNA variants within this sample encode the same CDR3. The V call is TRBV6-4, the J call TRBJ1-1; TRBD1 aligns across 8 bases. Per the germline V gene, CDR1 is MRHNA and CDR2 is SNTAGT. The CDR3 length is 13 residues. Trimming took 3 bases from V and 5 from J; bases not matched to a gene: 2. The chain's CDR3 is CASSEQGGTEAFF. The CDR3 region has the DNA TGTGCCAGCAGTGAACAGGGGGGTACTGAAGCTTTCTTT.

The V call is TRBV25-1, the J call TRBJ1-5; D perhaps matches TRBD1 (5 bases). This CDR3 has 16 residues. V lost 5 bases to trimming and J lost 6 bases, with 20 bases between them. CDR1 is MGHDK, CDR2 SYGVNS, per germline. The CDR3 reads CASSKRLERGPQPQHF. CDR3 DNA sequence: TGTGCCAGCAGTAAGAGGTTAGAGAGGGGCCCTCAGCCCCAGCATTTT.

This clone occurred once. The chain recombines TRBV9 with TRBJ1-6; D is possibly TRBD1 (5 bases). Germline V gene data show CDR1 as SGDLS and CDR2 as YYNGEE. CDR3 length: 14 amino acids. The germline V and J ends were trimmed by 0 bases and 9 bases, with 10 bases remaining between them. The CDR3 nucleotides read TGTGCCAGCAGCGTAGATACGGGACGTTCACCCCTCCACTTT. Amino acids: CASSVDTGRSPLHF.

CDR3 sequence: CASSLSQGTDYGYTF. In DNA form, the CDR3 reads TGCGCCAGCAGCCTCAGTCAGGGGACAGACTATGGCTACACCTTC. The chain joins TRBV4-1 to TRBJ1-2, with 7 bases matching TRBD1. V trimming: 4 bases; J trimming: 3 bases; junction bases outside the gene matches: 8. This CDR3 region has 15 residues. Germline assignment: CDR1 MGHRA and CDR2 YSYEKL.

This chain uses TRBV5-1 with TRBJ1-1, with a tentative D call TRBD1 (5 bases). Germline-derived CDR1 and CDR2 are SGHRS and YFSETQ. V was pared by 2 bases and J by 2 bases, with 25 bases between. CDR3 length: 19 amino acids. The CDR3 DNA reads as TGCGCCAGCAGCTTCTTCGGTGAGCAGGGACCCCCTGAAAACACTGAAGCTTTCTTT. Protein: CASSFFGEQGPPENTEAFF. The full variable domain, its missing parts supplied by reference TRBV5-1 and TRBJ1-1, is KAGVTQTPRYLIKTRGQQVTLSCSPISGHRSVSWYQQTPGQGLQFLFEYFSETQRNKGNFPGRFSGRQFSNSRSEMNVSTLELGDSALYLCASSFFGEQGPPENTEAFFGQGTRLTVV.

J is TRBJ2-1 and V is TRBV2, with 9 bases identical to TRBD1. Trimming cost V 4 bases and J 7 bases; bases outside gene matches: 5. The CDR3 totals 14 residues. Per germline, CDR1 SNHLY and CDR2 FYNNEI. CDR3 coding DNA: TGTGCCAGCAGTGGTGGACAGGGGAATAATGAGCAGTTCTTC. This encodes CASSGGQGNNEQFF.

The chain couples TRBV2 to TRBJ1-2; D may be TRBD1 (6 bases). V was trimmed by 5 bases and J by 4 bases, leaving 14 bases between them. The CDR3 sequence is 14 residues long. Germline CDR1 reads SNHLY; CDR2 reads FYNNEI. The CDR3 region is CASSLQGFIYGYTF. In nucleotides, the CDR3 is TGTGCCAGCAGTCTACAGGGATTCATCTATGGCTACACCTTC.

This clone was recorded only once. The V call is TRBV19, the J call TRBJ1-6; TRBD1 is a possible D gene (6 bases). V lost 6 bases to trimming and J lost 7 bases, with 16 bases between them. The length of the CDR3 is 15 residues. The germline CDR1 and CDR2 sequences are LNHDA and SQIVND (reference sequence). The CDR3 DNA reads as TGTGCCAGTAGCGCCTTCGGGGGCACGAATTCACCCCTCCACTTT. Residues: CASSAFGGTNSPLHF.

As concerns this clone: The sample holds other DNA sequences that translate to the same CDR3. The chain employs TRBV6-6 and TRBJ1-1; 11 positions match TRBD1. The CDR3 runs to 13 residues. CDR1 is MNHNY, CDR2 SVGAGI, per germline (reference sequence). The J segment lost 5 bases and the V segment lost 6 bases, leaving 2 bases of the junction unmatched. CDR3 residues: CASRGQGGTEAFF. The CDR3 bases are TGTGCCAGCAGGGGACAGGGGGGTACTGAAGCTTTCTTT.

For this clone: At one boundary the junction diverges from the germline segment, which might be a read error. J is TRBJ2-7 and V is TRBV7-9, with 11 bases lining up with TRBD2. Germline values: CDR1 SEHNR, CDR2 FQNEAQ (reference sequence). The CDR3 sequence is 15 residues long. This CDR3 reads CVSSFSGRAFGEQYF. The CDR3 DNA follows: TGTGTCAGCAGCTTTAGCGGGAGGGCCTTCGGCGAGCAGTACTTC.